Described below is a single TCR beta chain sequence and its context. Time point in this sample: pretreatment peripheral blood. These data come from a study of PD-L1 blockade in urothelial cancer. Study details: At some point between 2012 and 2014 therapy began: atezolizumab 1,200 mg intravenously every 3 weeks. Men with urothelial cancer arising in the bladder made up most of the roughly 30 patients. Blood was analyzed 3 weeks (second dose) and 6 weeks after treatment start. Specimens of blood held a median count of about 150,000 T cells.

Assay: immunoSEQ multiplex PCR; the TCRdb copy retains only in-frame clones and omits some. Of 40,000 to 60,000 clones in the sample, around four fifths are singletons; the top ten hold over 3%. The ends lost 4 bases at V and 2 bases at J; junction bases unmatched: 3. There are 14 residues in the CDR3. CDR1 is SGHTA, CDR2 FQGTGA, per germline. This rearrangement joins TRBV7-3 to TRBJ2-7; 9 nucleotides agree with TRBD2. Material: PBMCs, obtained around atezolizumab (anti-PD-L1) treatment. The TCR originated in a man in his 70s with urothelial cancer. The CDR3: CASSWTSETYEQYF. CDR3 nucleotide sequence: TGTGCCAGCAGCTGGACTAGCGAAACCTACGAGCAGTACTTC.